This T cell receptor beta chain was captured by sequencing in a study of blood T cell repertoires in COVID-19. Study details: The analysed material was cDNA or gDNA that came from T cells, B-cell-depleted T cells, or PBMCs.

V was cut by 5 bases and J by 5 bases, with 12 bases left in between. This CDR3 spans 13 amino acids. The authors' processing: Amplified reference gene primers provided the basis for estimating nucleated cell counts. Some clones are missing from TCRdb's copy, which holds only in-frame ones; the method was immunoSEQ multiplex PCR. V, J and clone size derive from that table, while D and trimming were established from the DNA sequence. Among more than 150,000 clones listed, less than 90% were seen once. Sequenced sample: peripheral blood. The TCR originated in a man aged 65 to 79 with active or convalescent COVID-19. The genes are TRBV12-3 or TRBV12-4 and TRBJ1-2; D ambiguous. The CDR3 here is CASSGPFSYGYTF. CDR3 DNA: TGTGCCAGCAGTGGGCCCTTCTCTTATGGCTACACCTTC.